Listed below are T cell receptor beta chains from one sample, sequenced in a study of post-analysis software for immune sequencing data. TCRdb processed the PCR reads anew with MiXCR; each CDR3 protein has one entry. The profile shows about 570,000 distinct CDR3 sequences, around 36% of them singletons. The specimen was blood. These receptors were taken from a girl aged 2-17 years with multiple sclerosis. Both conserved end residues are part of each CDR3. Each record gives: V gene, clone size, J gene, D gene, CDR3 DNA, CDR3 protein. A D gene is named only where the DNA matches it firmly. Not every row has a clone size; where given, it reads once, few, many or a size class.

TRBV12-3/TRBV12-4	-	TRBJ1-2	-	TGTGCCAGCAGTTTAGCCCCCGGCCACTATGGCTACACCTTC	CASSLAPGHYGYTF
TRBV9	-	TRBJ2-5	-	TGTGCCAGCAGCCCCAAAGGGGGGGGGTACCAAGAGACCCAGTACTTC	CASSPKGGGYQETQYF
TRBV7-2	-	TRBJ2-7	-	TGTGCCAGCAACATAGCGAGGGGGAGGGTAATAGGCGAGCAGTACTTC	CASNIARGRVIGEQYF
TRBV9	few	TRBJ2-7	-	TGTGCCAGCAGCCCTGGAGCGCTAGGCGTCGAGCAGTACTTC	CASSPGALGVEQYF
TRBV20-1	few	TRBJ2-5	TRBD1	TGCAGTGCTAGAACCACAGGGGCCGAGACCCAGTACTTC	CSARTTGAETQYF
TRBV10-3	-	TRBJ1-1	-	TGTGCCATCAGTCTAGGGGTGAACACTGAAGCTTTCTTT	CAISLGVNTEAFF
TRBV4-1	-	TRBJ1-1	-	TGCGCCAGCAGCCAAGAGACGGCGCGGGACACTGAAGCTTTCTTT	CASSQETARDTEAFF
TRBV9	few	TRBJ2-5	TRBD2	TGTGCCAGCAGCGCCACCGGGACTAGCGGCTGGGAGTACCAAGAGACCCAGTACTTC	CASSATGTSGWEYQETQYF
TRBV9	-	TRBJ2-6	-	TGTGCCAGCAGCGTACAACAGGGTGCTGGGGCCAACGTCCTGACTTTC	CASSVQQGAGANVLTF
TRBV7-3	many	TRBJ2-7	TRBD1	TGTGCCAGCAGTCTCGGACAGGGTCACTACGAGCAGTACTTC	CASSLGQGHYEQYF
TRBV11-1	-	TRBJ1-5	-	TGTGCCAGCAGAGACAGGCTCAGTGGTATCAACGCAGAGTTTGGCTGCGCTTTATTCTTGGGGCATTTT	CASRDRLSGINAEFGCALFLGHF
TRBV4-1	many	TRBJ1-2	-	TGCGCCAGCAGCCAAGATGGGGGCAGAAACTATGGCTACACCTTC	CASSQDGGRNYGYTF
TRBV7-2	-	TRBJ2-1	TRBD2	TGTGCCAGCAGCAAATCTAGCGGGGGGGCGAAAAATGAGCAGTTCTTC	CASSKSSGGAKNEQFF
TRBV2	-	TRBJ2-7	TRBD2	TGTGCCAGCGTAGCGGGGGGAAGCTCCTACGAGCAGTACTTC	CASVAGGSSYEQYF
TRBV20-1	-	TRBJ2-1	TRBD1	TGCAGTGCTAGGGGTGGAGGGACAGGGGTGGACAATGAGCAGTTCTTC	CSARGGGTGVDNEQFF
TRBV15	-	TRBJ2-7	-	TGTGCCACCAGCAGCGGGTACATCGAGCAGTACTTC	CATSSGYIEQYF
TRBV9	-	TRBJ2-4	-	TGTGCCAGCAGCGTAGCCGAGGACATTCAGTACTTC	CASSVAEDIQYF
TRBV12-3/TRBV12-4	-	TRBJ1-1	-	TGTGCCAGCAGGATGACAGGTCGGGGCACTGAAGCTTTCTTT	CASRMTGRGTEAFF
TRBV20-1	-	TRBJ2-3	TRBD2	TGCAGTGCTCGTCGAGCGGGGGGAGTAGATACGCAGTATTTT	CSARRAGGVDTQYF
TRBV3-1	-	TRBJ2-1	-	TGTGCCAGCAGCCCGGAGGACGGGGGCCTATACAATGAGCAGTTCTTC	CASSPEDGGLYNEQFF
TRBV3-1	-	TRBJ2-2	-	TGTGCCAGCAGCCAAGGAGGCTGGGGGGCCACCGGGGAGCTGTTTTTT	CASSQGGWGATGELFF
TRBV11-2	-	TRBJ2-1	-	TGTGCCAGCAGCCGGAACGGACTCTTCTACAATGAGCAGTTCTTC	CASSRNGLFYNEQFF
TRBV29-1	-	TRBJ2-2	TRBD2	TGCAGCGTTAGGACTAGCGGGGGGGCCCATGGGGAGCTGTTTTTT	CSVRTSGGAHGELFF
TRBV9	-	TRBJ2-5	-	TGTGCCAGCGGACGATCCCTTGACAGATTACAAGAGACCCAGTACTTC	CASGRSLDRLQETQYF
TRBV29-1	few	TRBJ1-3	-	TGCAGCACCGACCGCGTCGGGGGAAACACCATATATTTT	CSTDRVGGNTIYF
TRBV3-1	-	TRBJ1-1	-	TGTGCCAGCAGCCCCAGGAGGATCACTGAAGCTTTCTTT	CASSPRRITEAFF
TRBV29-1	few	TRBJ2-7	-	TGCAGCGTTGTCCCGGGGAGGAGTGTTGACGTGCAGTACTTC	CSVVPGRSVDVQYF
TRBV5-6	-	TRBJ1-2	-	TGTGCCAGCAGCTTGGCCTCGGGCACGTATGGCTACACCTTC	CASSLASGTYGYTF
TRBV5-8	few	TRBJ2-5	TRBD2	TGTGCCAGCAGCTTCCTGACTAGCGGGGGGGAAGAGACCCAGTACTTC	CASSFLTSGGEETQYF
TRBV7-9	many	TRBJ1-6	TRBD1	TGTGCCAGCAGCTTGCAGGGGGGTTCACCCCTCCACTTT	CASSLQGGSPLHF
TRBV12-3/TRBV12-4	-	TRBJ2-7	TRBD1	TGTGCCAGCAGTTTAGCGACAGGGCACGAGCAGTACTTC	CASSLATGHEQYF
TRBV7-9	-	TRBJ2-7	-	TGTGCCAGCAGCTTCGAGGGGCGCACGGGCAATGAGCAGTACTTC	CASSFEGRTGNEQYF
TRBV9	few	TRBJ2-7	-	TGTGCCAGCAGCGTAGCGACAGGCCTTAGCCCCTACGAGCAGTACTTC	CASSVATGLSPYEQYF
TRBV9	-	TRBJ2-7	-	TGTGCCAGCAGCGTAGGGACTGGCGGGGAGTACGAGCAGTACTTC	CASSVGTGGEYEQYF
TRBV5-1	many	TRBJ2-1	-	TGCGCCAGCAGCTTATGGCAGTCTAATGAGCAGTTCTTC	CASSLWQSNEQFF
TRBV5-5	few	TRBJ2-1	-	TGTGCCAGCAGCTGGGGGGCGAAGAGGTCGTCCTACAATGAGCAGTTCTTC	CASSWGAKRSSYNEQFF
TRBV6-6	few	TRBJ1-5	-	TGTGCCAGCAGTGTACAGGGAACGGAACAGCCCCAGCATTTT	CASSVQGTEQPQHF
TRBV29-1	few	TRBJ2-5	TRBD2	TGCAGCGTTGGTAGGGGACTAGCGGAGCACCAAGAGACCCAGTACTTC	CSVGRGLAEHQETQYF
TRBV4-1	few	TRBJ1-2	-	TGCGCCAGCAGCCAAGCAGGAGGAAGGGCCAACTATGGCTACACCTTC	CASSQAGGRANYGYTF
TRBV5-1	-	TRBJ2-2	TRBD1	TGCGCCAGCAGCTTACTACAGGGGGCGCTAAGCACCGGGGAGCTGTTTTTT	CASSLLQGALSTGELFF
TRBV7-9	-	TRBJ2-1	TRBD2	TGTGCCAGCAGCTTAGCGGGCCTAGCGGACAATGAGCAGTTCTTC	CASSLAGLADNEQFF
TRBV20-1	-	TRBJ2-1	TRBD2	TGCAGTGCTAGGCCATCCTTGGGGGGGAGGTTAACAGATACGCAGTTCTTT	CSARPSLGGRLTDTQFF
TRBV29-1	-	TRBJ1-2	-	TGCAGCGTTGATTCGGATGGCTACACCTTC	CSVDSDGYTF
TRBV5-1	-	TRBJ2-1	-	TGCGCCAGCAGCTTCCAGACGCAGTACAATGAGCAGTTCTTC	CASSFQTQYNEQFF
TRBV29-1	many	TRBJ2-3	TRBD2	TGCAGCGTTGGTGCTAGCGGCTTTACGGATACGCAGTATTTT	CSVGASGFTDTQYF
TRBV20-1	few	TRBJ1-4	-	TGCAGTGCTAGAGGAGACGATACTACGGGGGCACCTGAAAAACTGTTTTTT	CSARGDDTTGAPEKLFF
TRBV20-1	few	TRBJ1-2	TRBD1	TGCAGTGCTAGATCGGTCAGGGGGCCTGATTATGGCTATGGCTACACCTTC	CSARSVRGPDYGYGYTF
TRBV19	-	TRBJ2-2	-	TGTGCCAGTACCCATACGGTTACCGGGGAGCTGTTTTTT	CASTHTVTGELFF
TRBV29-1	-	TRBJ1-1	-	TGCAGCGGCGGGGGAGCGAACACTGAAGCTTTCTTT	CSGGGANTEAFF
TRBV7-9	-	TRBJ1-5	TRBD1	TGTGCCAGCAGCTTAGGGCCGGGGACAGTTTCCCAGCATTTT	CASSLGPGTVSQHF
TRBV20-1	once	TRBJ1-1	TRBD1	TGCAGTGCTCCTAGCCCCACAGGGGGCCCGGGTAGCGCTTTCTTT	CSAPSPTGGPGSAFF
TRBV4-1	-	TRBJ2-1	-	TGCGCCAGCAGCCAAGAAAGGGGAGCAAATGAGCAGTTCTTC	CASSQERGANEQFF
TRBV27	-	TRBJ2-7	-	TGTGCCAGCACCTCGGACAGCTTCCCCTACGAGCAGTACTTC	CASTSDSFPYEQYF